Listed below are T cell receptor beta chains from one sample, sequenced in a study of blood T cell repertoires in COVID-19. Clones were read by immunoSEQ multiplex PCR, and TCRdb kept only the in-frame ones, dropping some. The data contain 150,000 to 180,000 clones, roughly 80% of them singletons. The source material was peripheral blood. The receptors shown here come from a woman between 55 and 75 years old with acute or convalescent COVID-19. The CDR3 runs from the conserved cysteine through the conserved F or W. D genes are given only for firm matches. Not all rows give a size; the values are once, few, many and, for expanded clones, a class.

16,TRBJ1-2,NA,TRBV4-2,NA,CASSQGRQETNYGYTF,TGTGCCAGCAGCCAGGGTCGACAGGAAACCAACTATGGCTACACCTTC
16,TRBJ2-1,NA,TRBV6-5,TRBD2,CASSYLYRGGASEQFF,TGTGCCAGCAGTTACTTGTACCGCGGGGGGGCCAGTGAGCAGTTCTTC
15,TRBJ1-5,NA,TRBV7-2,NA,CASSLEAGLQQPQHF,TGTGCCAGCAGCTTAGAAGCGGGCCTCCAGCAGCCCCAGCATTTT
12,TRBJ2-1,NA,TRBV7-2,NA,CASSLAGGEQFF,TGTGCCAGCAGCTTAGCGGGGGGTGAGCAGTTCTTC
13,TRBJ1-1,few,TRBV19,TRBD1,CASSGQGRTEAFF,TGTGCCAGTAGTGGACAGGGTCGAACTGAAGCTTTCTTT
15,TRBJ2-1,NA,TRBV27,TRBD1,CASSPGTGGWSEQFF,TGTGCCAGCAGTCCCGGGACAGGGGGTTGGAGTGAGCAGTTCTTC
16,TRBJ2-1,many,TRBV7-3,TRBD2,CASSLSGTSGGVEQFF,TGTGCCAGCAGCTTATCGGGGACTAGCGGGGGTGTGGAGCAGTTCTTC
15,TRBJ1-2,NA,TRBV14,NA,CASSQEARSNYGYTF,TGTGCCAGCAGCCAAGAGGCCCGCTCTAACTATGGCTACACCTTC
13,TRBJ2-1,once,TRBV10-3,TRBD1,CAISETGSHEQFF,TGTGCCATCAGCGAGACAGGGTCCCATGAGCAGTTCTTC
16,TRBJ1-3,NA,TRBV6-5,NA,CASSYQRGSAGNTIYF,TGTGCCAGCAGTTACCAACGGGGTTCTGCAGGAAACACCATATATTTT
15,TRBJ1-2,once,TRBV6-6,TRBD1,CASSYGQGRNYGYTF,TGTGCCAGCAGTTACGGACAGGGGCGAAACTATGGCTACACCTTC
17,TRBJ2-1,NA,TRBV4-1,TRBD2,CASSQDWRGGLGNEQFF,TGCGCCAGCAGCCAAGATTGGCGGGGGGGCCTAGGAAATGAGCAGTTCTTC
15,TRBJ1-2,NA,TRBV6-1,NA,CASSEESQRRYGYTF,TGTGCCAGCAGTGAAGAATCCCAGAGGAGGTATGGCTACACCTTC
16,TRBJ2-3,NA,TRBV2,TRBD1,CASSTSGTGVRDTQYF,TGTGCCAGCAGTACTTCCGGGACAGGGGTACGAGATACGCAGTATTTT
17,TRBJ1-2,NA,TRBV6-1,NA,CASSAPGRGISNYGYTF,TGTGCCAGCAGTGCCCCTGGGAGGGGGATTTCTAACTATGGCTACACCTTC
12,TRBJ2-5,NA,TRBV29-1,NA,CSVEDPRETQYF,TGCAGCGTTGAAGATCCCAGAGAGACCCAGTACTTC
15,TRBJ1-3,NA,TRBV5-6,NA,CASSLRQHAGNTIYF,TGTGCCAGCAGCTTACGACAGCATGCAGGAAACACCATATATTTT
15,TRBJ2-5,few,TRBV19,NA,CASSDSRGKSETQYF,TGTGCCAGTAGTGACTCTCGGGGAAAATCAGAGACCCAGTACTTC
16,TRBJ2-7,NA,TRBV4-1,NA,CASSQVWAGGSYEQYF,TGCGCCAGCAGCCAAGTTTGGGCAGGTGGATCCTACGAGCAGTACTTC
13,TRBJ1-4,NA,TRBV28,NA,CATSSGGREKLFF,TGTGCCACCTCGAGTGGGGGCCGAGAAAAACTGTTTTTT
17,TRBJ1-2,once,TRBV5-6,TRBD1,CASVLRGPNLLNYGYTF,TGTGCCAGCGTCCTGAGGGGGCCGAACCTGCTTAACTATGGCTACACCTTC
14,TRBJ2-3,NA,TRBV4-2,TRBD2,CASSPRTSSDTQYF,TGTGCCAGCAGCCCAAGGACTAGCTCAGATACGCAGTATTTT
12,TRBJ1-2,few,TRBV6-5,TRBD1,CASSTRGLGYTF,TGTGCCAGCAGTACCAGGGGGCTTGGCTACACCTTC
13,TRBJ2-1,NA,TRBV24-1,TRBD1,CATAGTGEDEQFF,TGTGCCACCGCCGGGACAGGGGAGGATGAGCAGTTCTTC
15,TRBJ2-7,NA,TRBV7-2,NA,CASSGRDWSSYEQYF,TGTGCCAGCAGCGGCCGGGACTGGAGCTCCTACGAGCAGTACTTC
14,TRBJ1-3,NA,TRBV9,TRBD1,CASKRGQAGNTIYF,TGTGCCAGCAAGCGGGGACAGGCTGGAAACACCATATATTTT
15,TRBJ2-1,NA,TRBV19,TRBD1,CASSIGTGSYNEQFF,TGTGCCAGTAGTATAGGGACAGGATCCTACAATGAGCAGTTCTTC
16,TRBJ1-1,NA,TRBV19,NA,CASSIPRGLMNTEAFF,TGTGCCAGTAGTATCCCCAGGGGCCTCATGAACACTGAAGCTTTCTTT
15,TRBJ1-3,NA,TRBV4-2,NA,CASSQGLGAGNTIYF,TGTGCCAGCAGCCAAGGATTGGGAGCGGGAAACACCATATATTTT
15,TRBJ1-5,NA,TRBV19,TRBD1,CASTTTGLLNQPQHF,TGTGCCAGTACCACGACAGGGTTACTAAATCAGCCCCAGCATTTT
13,TRBJ1-1,few,TRBV28,NA,CASSGPVNTEAFF,TGTGCCAGTTCAGGGCCCGTGAACACTGAAGCTTTCTTT
16,TRBJ2-1,NA,TRBV2,TRBD1,CASRDRGRSSYNEQFF,TGTGCCAGCAGGGACAGGGGCCGGAGCTCCTACAATGAGCAGTTCTTC
16,TRBJ2-1,NA,TRBV24-1,TRBD2,CATSDSGTSEGNEQFF,TGTGCCACCAGTGACTCCGGGACTAGCGAGGGCAATGAGCAGTTCTTC
14,TRBJ1-3,few,TRBV5-1,NA,CASRQEEAGNTIYF,TGCGCCAGCAGACAGGAAGAGGCTGGAAACACCATATATTTT
15,TRBJ2-6,NA,TRBV19,NA,CATHLGAFGANVLTF,TGTGCCACACACTTGGGGGCTTTTGGGGCCAACGTCCTGACTTTC
14,TRBJ1-1,NA,TRBV3-1/TRBV3-2,NA,CASSREVSGTEAFF,TGTGCCAGCAGCCGTGAAGTCTCGGGAACTGAAGCTTTCTTT
17,TRBJ2-3,NA,TRBV7-2,TRBD2,CASRELAGARAGDTQYF,TGTGCCAGCAGGGAACTAGCGGGGGCGCGCGCTGGGGATACGCAGTATTTT
16,TRBJ1-2,once,TRBV19,TRBD1,CASSTPSWTGGYGYTF,TGTGCCAGTAGTACCCCATCGTGGACAGGTGGCTATGGCTACACCTTC
15,TRBJ1-1,NA,TRBV6-5,TRBD1,CASRFAGQGLTEAFF,TGTGCCAGCAGATTCGCCGGACAGGGGCTCACTGAAGCTTTCTTT
13,TRBJ1-2,NA,TRBV7-9,NA,CASSLTQAYGYTF,TGTGCCAGCAGCTTAACCCAGGCCTATGGCTACACCTTC